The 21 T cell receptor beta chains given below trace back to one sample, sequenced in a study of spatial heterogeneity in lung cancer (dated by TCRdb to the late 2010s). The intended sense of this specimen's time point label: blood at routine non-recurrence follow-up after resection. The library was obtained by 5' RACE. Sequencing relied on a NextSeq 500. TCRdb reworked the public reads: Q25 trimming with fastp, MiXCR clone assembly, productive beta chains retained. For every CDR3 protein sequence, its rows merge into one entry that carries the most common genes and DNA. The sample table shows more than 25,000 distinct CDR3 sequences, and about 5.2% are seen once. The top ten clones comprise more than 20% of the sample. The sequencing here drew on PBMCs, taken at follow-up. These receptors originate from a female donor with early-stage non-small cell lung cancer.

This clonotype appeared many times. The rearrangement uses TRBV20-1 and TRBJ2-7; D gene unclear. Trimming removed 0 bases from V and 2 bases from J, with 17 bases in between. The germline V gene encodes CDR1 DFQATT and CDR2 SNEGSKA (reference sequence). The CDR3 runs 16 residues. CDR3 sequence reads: CSARDRDKPITYEQYF. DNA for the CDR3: TGCAGTGCTAGAGATCGCGACAAGCCAATCACCTACGAGCAGTACTTC.

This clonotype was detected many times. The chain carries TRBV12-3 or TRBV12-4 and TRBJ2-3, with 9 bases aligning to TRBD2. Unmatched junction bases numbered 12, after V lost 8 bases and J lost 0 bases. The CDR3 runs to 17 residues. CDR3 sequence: CASSLGAGGLSTDTQYF. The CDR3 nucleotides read TGTGCCAGCTCGTTGGGGGCGGGGGGGCTGAGCACAGATACGCAGTATTTT.

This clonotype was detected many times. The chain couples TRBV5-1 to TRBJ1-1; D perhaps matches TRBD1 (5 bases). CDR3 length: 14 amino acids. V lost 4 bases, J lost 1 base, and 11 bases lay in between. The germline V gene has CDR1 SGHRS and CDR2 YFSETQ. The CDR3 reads CASSQGLQNTEAFF. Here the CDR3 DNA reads TGCGCCAGCAGCCAGGGACTTCAGAACACTGAAGCTTTCTTT.

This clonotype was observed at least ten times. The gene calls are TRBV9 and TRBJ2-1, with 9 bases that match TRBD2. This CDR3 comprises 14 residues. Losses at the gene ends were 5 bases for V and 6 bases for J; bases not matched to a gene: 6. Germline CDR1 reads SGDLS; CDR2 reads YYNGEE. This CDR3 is CASSAGGLLNEQFF. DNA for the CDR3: TGTGCCAGCAGTGCGGGGGGGCTTCTCAATGAGCAGTTCTTC.

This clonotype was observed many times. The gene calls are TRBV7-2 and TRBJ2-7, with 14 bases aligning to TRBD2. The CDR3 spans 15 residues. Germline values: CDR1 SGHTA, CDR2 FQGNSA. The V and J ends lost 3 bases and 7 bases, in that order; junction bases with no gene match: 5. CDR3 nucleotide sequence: TGTGCCAGCAGCTTCGGGACTAGCGGGAGTCAGGAGCAGTACTTC. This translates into CASSFGTSGSQEQYF.

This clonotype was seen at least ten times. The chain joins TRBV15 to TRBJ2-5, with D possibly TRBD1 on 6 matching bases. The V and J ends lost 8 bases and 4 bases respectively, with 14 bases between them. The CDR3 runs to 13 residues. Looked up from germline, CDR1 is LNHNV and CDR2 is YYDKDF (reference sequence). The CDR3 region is CATDNRVGETQYF. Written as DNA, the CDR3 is TGTGCCACCGATAACAGGGTAGGAGAGACCCAGTACTTC.

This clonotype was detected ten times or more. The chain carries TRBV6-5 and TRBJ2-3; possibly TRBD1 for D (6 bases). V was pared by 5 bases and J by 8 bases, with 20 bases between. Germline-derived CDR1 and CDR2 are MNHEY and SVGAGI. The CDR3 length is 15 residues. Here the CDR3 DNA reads TGTGCCAGCAGTGCGACAGGCGTGAGGGGTGGTACGCAGTATTTT. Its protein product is CASSATGVRGGTQYF.

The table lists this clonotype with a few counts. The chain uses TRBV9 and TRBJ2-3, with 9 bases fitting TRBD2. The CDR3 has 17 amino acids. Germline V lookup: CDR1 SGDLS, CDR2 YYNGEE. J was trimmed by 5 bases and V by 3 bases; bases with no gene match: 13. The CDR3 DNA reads TGTGCCAGCAGCGCGATAGCGGGGGCGGGGATTAGAGATACGCAGTATTTT. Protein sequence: CASSAIAGAGIRDTQYF.

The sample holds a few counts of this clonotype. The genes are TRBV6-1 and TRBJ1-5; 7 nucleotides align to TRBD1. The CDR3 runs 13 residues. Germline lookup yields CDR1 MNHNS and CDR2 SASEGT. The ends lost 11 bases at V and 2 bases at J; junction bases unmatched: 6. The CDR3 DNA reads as TGTGCCGGCCAGGGGACAGGCAATCAGCCCCAGCATTTT. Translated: CAGQGTGNQPQHF.

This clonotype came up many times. The DNA for the CDR3 is TGTGCCAGCAGTTCAAGTCTCTCCTATAATTCACCCCTCCACTTT. Translating gives CASSSSLSYNSPLHF. V usage is TRBV5-6 and J usage is TRBJ1-6; no clear D gene. The CDR3 has 15 amino acids. Germline V gene lookup returns CDR1 SGHDT and CDR2 YYEEEE. V was shortened by 5 bases and J by 0 bases, with 9 bases between the two germline ends.

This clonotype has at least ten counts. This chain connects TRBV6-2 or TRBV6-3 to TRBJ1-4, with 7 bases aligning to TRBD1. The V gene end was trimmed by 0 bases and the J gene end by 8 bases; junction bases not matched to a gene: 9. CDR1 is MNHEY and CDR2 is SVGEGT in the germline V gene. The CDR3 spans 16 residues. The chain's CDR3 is CASSYSGQSPREKLFF. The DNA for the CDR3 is TGTGCCAGCAGTTACTCGGGACAGTCCCCCAGAGAAAAACTGTTTTTT.

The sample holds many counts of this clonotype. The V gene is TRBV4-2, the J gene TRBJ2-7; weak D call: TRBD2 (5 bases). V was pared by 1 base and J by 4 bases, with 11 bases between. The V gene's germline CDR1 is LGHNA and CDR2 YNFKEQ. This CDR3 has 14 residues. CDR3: CASSQGPGEYEQYF. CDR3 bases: TGTGCCAGCAGCCAAGGTCCCGGGGAATACGAGCAGTACTTC.

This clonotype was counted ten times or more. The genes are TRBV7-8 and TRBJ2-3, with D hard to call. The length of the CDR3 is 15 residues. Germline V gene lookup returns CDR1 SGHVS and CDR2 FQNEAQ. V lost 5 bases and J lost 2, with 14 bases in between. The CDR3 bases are TGTGCCAGCAGCCCCCAGTTCCCGGACACAGATACGCAGTATTTT. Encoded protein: CASSPQFPDTDTQYF. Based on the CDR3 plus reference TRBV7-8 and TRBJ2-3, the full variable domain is GAGVSQSPRYKVAKRGQDVALRCDPISGHVSLFWYQQALGQGPEFLTYFQNEAQLDKSGLPSDRFFAERPEGSVSTLKIQRTQQEDSAVYLCASSPQFPDTDTQYFGPGTRLTVL.

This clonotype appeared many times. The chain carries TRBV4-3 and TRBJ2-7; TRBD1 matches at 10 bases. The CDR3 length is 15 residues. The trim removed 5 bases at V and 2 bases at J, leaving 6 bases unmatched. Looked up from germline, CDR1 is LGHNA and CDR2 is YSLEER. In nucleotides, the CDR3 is TGCGCCAGCAGCACCCGGACAGGGGGTCCCTACGAGCAGTACTTC. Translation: CASSTRTGGPYEQYF.

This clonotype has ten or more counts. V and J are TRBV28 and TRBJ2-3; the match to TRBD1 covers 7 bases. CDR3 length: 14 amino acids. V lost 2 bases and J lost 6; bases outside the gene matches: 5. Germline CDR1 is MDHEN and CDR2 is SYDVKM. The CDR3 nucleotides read TGTGCCAGCAGTTTAGTAGGGGGCGAGGATACGCAGTATTTT. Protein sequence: CASSLVGGEDTQYF.

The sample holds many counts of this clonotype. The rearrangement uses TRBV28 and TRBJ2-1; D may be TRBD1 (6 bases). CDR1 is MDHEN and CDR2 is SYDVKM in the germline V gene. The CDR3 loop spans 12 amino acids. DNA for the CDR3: TGTGTCATTCAGGGGATTGACAATGAGCAGTTCTTC. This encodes CVIQGIDNEQFF.

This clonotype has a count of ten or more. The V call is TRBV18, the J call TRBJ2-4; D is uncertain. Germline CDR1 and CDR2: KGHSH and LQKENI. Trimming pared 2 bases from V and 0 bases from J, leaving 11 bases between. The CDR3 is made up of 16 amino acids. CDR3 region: CASSPDILEAKNIQYF. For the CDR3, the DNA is TGTGCCAGCTCACCAGACATCCTCGAAGCCAAAAACATTCAGTACTTC.

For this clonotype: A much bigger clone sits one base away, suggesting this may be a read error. CDR3 region: CASSSAARADTPYF. The DNA for the CDR3 is TGTGCCAGCAGCTCCGCCGCCAGGGCAGATACGCCGTATTTT. The gene calls are TRBV7-9 and TRBJ2-3; D is possibly TRBD1 (5 bases). The V gene's germline CDR1 is SEHNR and CDR2 FQNEAQ (reference sequence). The CDR3 has 14 residues.

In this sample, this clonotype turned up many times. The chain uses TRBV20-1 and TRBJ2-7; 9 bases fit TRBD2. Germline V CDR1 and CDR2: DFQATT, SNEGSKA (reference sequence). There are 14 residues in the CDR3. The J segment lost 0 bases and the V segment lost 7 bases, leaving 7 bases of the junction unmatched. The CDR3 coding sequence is TGCAGTGTCCTGCCGACTAGCGGCTCCTACGAGCAGTACTTC. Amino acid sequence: CSVLPTSGSYEQYF.

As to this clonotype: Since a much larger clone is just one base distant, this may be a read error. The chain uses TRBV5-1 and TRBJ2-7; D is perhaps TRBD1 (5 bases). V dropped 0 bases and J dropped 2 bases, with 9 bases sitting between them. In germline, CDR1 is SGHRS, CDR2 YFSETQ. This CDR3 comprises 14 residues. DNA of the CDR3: TGCGCCAGCAGCTTGGAAGGGGATCCCTACGAGCAGTACTTC. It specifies CASSLEGDPYEQYF.

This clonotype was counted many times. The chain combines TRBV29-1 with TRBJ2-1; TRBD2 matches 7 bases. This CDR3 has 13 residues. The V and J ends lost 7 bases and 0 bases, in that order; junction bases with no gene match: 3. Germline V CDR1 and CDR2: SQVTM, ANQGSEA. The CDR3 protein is CSGRDYSYNEQFF. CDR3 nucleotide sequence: TGCAGCGGCCGGGACTACTCCTACAATGAGCAGTTCTTC.